These 15 T cell receptor beta chains were all obtained from the same sample, sequenced in a study of siplizumab effects on memory and regulatory T cells. The data were produced by immunoSEQ multiplex PCR, yet TCRdb's version contains in-frame clones alone and is incomplete. Of tens of thousands of clones detected, around 90% appear once; the ten largest clones hold over 25%. Source material: CD8+ T cells sorted from blood. The source is a human donor in good health.

V usage is TRBV13 and J usage is TRBJ2-4; D uncertain. The CDR3 extends over 14 amino acids. Germline V gene lookup returns CDR1 PRHDT and CDR2 FYEKMQ (reference sequence). V was clipped by 5 bases and J by 3 bases, with 11 bases between them. The CDR3 spells CASSLRAHKNIQYF. For the CDR3, the DNA is TGTGCCAGCAGCCTCCGGGCCCACAAAAACATTCAGTACTTC.

The chain couples TRBV27 to TRBJ1-4; TRBD1 matches at 8 bases. Germline V CDR1 and CDR2: MNHEY, SMNVEV (reference sequence). The CDR3 is made up of 14 amino acids. V gave up 3 bases and J gave up 6 bases; unmatched junction bases: 3. Written as DNA, the CDR3 is TGTGCCAGCAGTTTCGAGACAGGGGATGAAAAACTGTTTTTT. Protein: CASSFETGDEKLFF.

V is TRBV4-1 and J is TRBJ2-1; 7 bases agree with TRBD2. Germline CDR1 MGHRA, CDR2 YSYEKL. Trimming at V came to 1 base and at J to 0 bases, leaving 6 bases not matched to a gene. The CDR3 is made up of 17 amino acids. The CDR3 is CASSQVKAGNSYNEQFF. The CDR3 nucleotides are TGCGCCAGCAGCCAAGTTAAAGCGGGGAACTCCTACAATGAGCAGTTCTTC.

The rearrangement joins TRBV2 to TRBJ1-6; tentative D call: TRBD1 (6 bases). CDR3 length: 16 residues. V was pared by 8 bases and J by 0 bases, with 14 bases between. In germline, CDR1 is SNHLY, CDR2 FYNNEI. The chain's CDR3 is CASGGGQISYNSPLHF. DNA for the CDR3: TGTGCCAGCGGGGGCGGACAGATCTCCTATAATTCACCCCTCCACTTT.

This clone appeared once. This rearrangement joins TRBV7-9 to TRBJ1-1, with D unclear. V gave up 2 bases and J gave up 2 bases, with 3 bases separating them. CDR1 and CDR2 (germline): SEHNR, FQNEAQ (reference sequence). This CDR3 is 12 amino acids long. The CDR3 sequence: CASSLLNTEAFF. The CDR3 DNA follows: TGTGCCAGCAGCTTACTAAACACTGAAGCTTTCTTT. Based on the CDR3 plus reference TRBV7-9 and TRBJ1-1, the full variable domain is DTGVSQNPRHKITKRGQNVTFRCDPISEHNRLYWYRQTLGQGPEFLTYFQNEAQLEKSRLLSDRFSAERPKGSFSTLEIQRTEQGDSAMYLCASSLLNTEAFFGQGTRLTVV.

The CDR3 reads CASTDGINEQYF. The CDR3 DNA follows: TGCGCCAGCACGGACGGGATAAACGAGCAGTACTTC. The V and J genes are TRBV10-2 and TRBJ2-7; D possibly corresponds to TRBD2 (5 bases). Germline V gene sequence: CDR1 WSHSY, CDR2 SAAADI. The CDR3 length is 12 residues. Trimming pared 7 bases from V and 5 bases from J, leaving 12 bases between.

In this sample, this clone turned up once. The rearrangement joins TRBV5-6 to TRBJ2-1; no firm D call. Germline V gene data show CDR1 as SGHDT and CDR2 as YYEEEE. The CDR3 runs to 18 residues. Trimming took off 1 base at V and 0 bases at J, with 17 bases between the two ends. As DNA, the CDR3 is TGTGCCAGCAGCTTGCGTGGATCTCTACCCAGCTCCTACAATGAGCAGTTCTTC. This sequence encodes CASSLRGSLPSSYNEQFF. The entire variable domain, with the rest obtained from reference TRBV5-6 and TRBJ2-1, is as follows: DAGVTQSPTHLIKTRGQQVTLRCSPKSGHDTVSWYQQALGQGPQFIFQYYEEEERQRGNFPDRFSGHQFPNYSSELNVNALLLGDSALYLCASSLRGSLPSSYNEQFFGPGTRLTVL.

This clone appeared once. This chain joins TRBV20-1 and TRBJ1-1, with D unresolved. The germline V and J ends were trimmed by 5 bases and 4 bases, with 8 bases remaining between them. Germline lookup yields CDR1 DFQATT and CDR2 SNEGSKA (reference sequence). The CDR3 is 11 amino acids. This chain's CDR3 is CSAFEGTEAFF. The CDR3 DNA is TGCAGTGCTTTCGAGGGCACTGAAGCTTTCTTT.

This clone was recorded once. V usage is TRBV7-8 and J usage is TRBJ1-5; 8 bases are a match to TRBD1. Germline CDR1 reads SGHVS; CDR2 reads FQNEAQ. The CDR3 totals 16 residues. The ends lost 5 bases at V and 1 base at J; junction bases unmatched: 7. CDR3: CASSPKTGDSNQPQHF. As DNA, the CDR3 is TGTGCCAGCAGCCCGAAGACAGGGGACAGCAATCAGCCCCAGCATTTT.

The chain carries TRBV11-1 and TRBJ2-5, with D possibly matching TRBD1 (5 bases). Germline lookup yields CDR1 SGHAT and CDR2 FQDESV (reference sequence). Between the trimmed V and J ends, which lost 5 bases and 5 bases, there was a span of 12 bases. CDR3 size: 13 residues. CDR3 nucleotide sequence: TGTGCCAGCAGCGTTCAGGGTTGGGAGACCCAGTACTTC. Translating it yields CASSVQGWETQYF.

This clone was counted once. The chain carries TRBV11-2 and TRBJ2-5; D gene unclear. Trimming removed 0 bases at V and 5 bases at J, with 13 bases between. The germline CDR1 and CDR2 sequences are SGHAT and FQNNGV. CDR3 length: 15 amino acids. The CDR3 DNA is TGTGCCAGCAGCTTAGAGTGGCGGCCCGGGGAGACCCAGTACTTC. It translates to CASSLEWRPGETQYF.

The rearrangement uses TRBV15 and TRBJ2-5; TRBD2 matches 8 bases. CDR3 length: 15 residues. The junction had 2 bases not matched to a gene; V was cut back by 0 bases and J by 2 bases. Germline V CDR1 and CDR2: LNHNV, YYDKDF (reference sequence). This chain's CDR3 is CATSRDRGGQETQYF. The DNA for the CDR3 is TGTGCCACCAGCAGAGATCGGGGGGGACAAGAGACCCAGTACTTC.

The chain carries TRBV30 and TRBJ2-7; D ambiguous. CDR1 and CDR2 from the germline V gene are GTSNPN and SVGIG (reference sequence). V dropped 0 bases and J dropped 5 bases, with 11 bases sitting between them. The CDR3 contains 13 residues. The CDR3 sequence is CAWSVSLPHEQYF. The CDR3 DNA follows: TGTGCCTGGAGTGTAAGTCTCCCCCACGAGCAGTACTTC. Full variable domain (outside the CDR3, taken from reference TRBV30 and TRBJ2-7): SQTIHQWPATLVQPVGSPLSLECTVEGTSNPNLYWYRQAAGRGLQLLFYSVGIGQISSEVPQNLSASRPQDRQFILSSKKLLLSDSGFYLCAWSVSLPHEQYFGPGTRLTVT.

This clone appeared a few times. The V gene is TRBV14, the J gene TRBJ1-1; maybe TRBD1 (6 bases). The CDR3 length is 15 residues. Germline V gene data show CDR1 as SGHDN and CDR2 as FVKESK. The ends were cut back, 1 base at V and 0 bases at J, with 9 bases in the middle. CDR3: CASSQAGALNTEAFF. In DNA, the CDR3 is TGTGCCAGCAGCCAAGCGGGGGCCTTGAACACTGAAGCTTTCTTT.

The chain carries TRBV7-2 and TRBJ2-3, with 10 bases lining up with TRBD2. CDR3 size: 17 residues. The germline V gene encodes CDR1 SGHTA and CDR2 FQGNSA. The junction had 14 bases not matched to a gene; V was cut back by 5 bases and J by 6 bases. This CDR3 is CASSPRASGGLRDTQYF. The CDR3 DNA reads TGTGCCAGCAGCCCGCGGGCTAGCGGGGGCTTACGTGATACGCAGTATTTT.